This passage covers 8 T cell receptor beta chains from one sample sequenced in a study of tumor-infiltrating lymphocytes in primary liver carcinoma. Investigators took RNA and DNA out together from 20-30 mg of unsorted bulk tissue. From 500 ng of total RNA, TCR beta-specific cDNA was reverse-transcribed using a constant-region primer. Three nested multiplex PCR rounds, a slightly modified ARM-PCR method, built the TCR beta libraries. Forward primers for TRBV1-TRBV30 and a C-beta reverse primer served the first two PCR rounds, at around 9 cycles each. TCRdb reprocessed the multiplex PCR reads via MiXCR and lists one record per CDR3 protein. In the table there are 75,000 or so distinct CDR3 sequences, 60% to 75% of which are singletons. The sequenced sample consisted of liver tumor tissue from sampling region 4. The subset: tumor region T4, right-lateral pole. The receptors stem from a man aged 35-49 years with primary liver carcinoma and hepatitis B virus infection.

A note on this clonotype: One junction end disagrees with the germline gene, perhaps due to a read error. This chain uses TRBV4-1 with TRBJ2-6; a possible D gene is TRBD1 (5 bases). Germline values: CDR1 MGHRA, CDR2 YSYEKL. The CDR3 has 17 amino acids. The CDR3 bases are TGCACCAGCAGCCAAGGTCCAGGAGCCACTGGGGCCAGCCTCCTGACTTTC. It encodes CTSSQGPGATGASLLTF.

Regarding this clonotype: Being one base from a much bigger clone, this may be a read error. The chain is built from TRBV30 and TRBJ2-3; possibly TRBD2 for D (5 bases). This CDR3 region has 13 residues. The ends were cut back, 3 bases at V and 2 bases at J, with 9 bases in the middle. Germline CDR1 reads GTSNPN; CDR2 reads SVGIG (reference sequence). The CDR3 is CAWSKGVTDTQYF. CDR3 in DNA: TGTGCCTGGAGCAAGGGAGTCACAGATACGCAGTATTTT.

In its sample, this clonotype was seen many times. V usage is TRBV4-1 and J usage is TRBJ1-2; TRBD1 agrees at 8 bases. Per the germline V gene, CDR1 is MGHRA and CDR2 is YSYEKL. With V trimmed by 4 bases and J by 3 bases, 10 bases remained unmatched. This CDR3 contains 16 residues. The DNA of the CDR3 is TGCGCCAGCAGCCCAGACCAGGGGGCGTTCGACTATGGCTACACCTTC. Translating it yields CASSPDQGAFDYGYTF.

A remark on this clonotype: The CDR3 does not end in the conserved phenylalanine or tryptophan, so this is likely a read error. The V call is TRBV11-3, the J call TRBJ2-6; tentatively, D is TRBD1 (5 bases). The germline CDR1 and CDR2 sequences are SGHNT and YENEEA. The CDR3 totals 14 residues. The CDR3 nucleotides read TGTACCAGCAGCGACAGAGTTGAGGCCAACGTCCTGACTTAC. Translation gives CTSSDRVEANVLTY.

This clonotype appeared many times. V usage is TRBV30 and J usage is TRBJ2-5, with TRBD2 as a possible D gene (6 bases). Germline CDR1 and CDR2: GTSNPN and SVGIG (reference sequence). This CDR3 spans 14 amino acids. V was clipped by 4 bases and J by 5 bases, with 17 bases between them. CDR3 residues: CAWTVGSLWETQYF. The CDR3 coding sequence is TGTGCCTGGACGGTCGGGAGCTTGTGGGAGACCCAGTACTTC.

By sample fraction, this clonotype is medium-sized. The chain recombines TRBV11-2 with TRBJ2-3; tentative D call: TRBD2 (6 bases). The CDR3 consists of 16 residues. The germline gives CDR1 SGHAT, CDR2 FQNNGV. The ends were cut back, 3 bases at V and 3 bases at J, with 16 bases in the middle. The CDR3 region has the DNA TGTGCCAGCAGCTTCAGTTTAGCGGCTGAAACAGATACGCAGTATTTT. Translating it yields CASSFSLAAETDTQYF.

At least ten counts were recorded for this clonotype. This chain joins TRBV6-1 and TRBJ2-5; 7 bases are a match to TRBD1. This CDR3 comprises 15 residues. Trimming took 1 base from V and 4 from J; bases not matched to a gene: 6. The germline V gene encodes CDR1 MNHNS and CDR2 SASEGT. CDR3 sequence reads: CASSEVKTGRETQYF. CDR3 DNA sequence: TGTGCCAGCAGTGAAGTAAAGACAGGGAGAGAGACCCAGTACTTC.

This rearrangement joins TRBV9 to TRBJ2-2; 9 nucleotides align to TRBD1. CDR3 length equals 17 residues. After removal of 2 bases from V and 7 bases from J, the junction contained 12 bases not matched to a gene. Germline V gives CDR1 SGDLS, CDR2 YYNGEE. The DNA for the CDR3 is TGTGCCAGCAGCGTGGACCGGAACAGGGGGCTTAACGGGGAGCTGTTTTTT. This encodes CASSVDRNRGLNGELFF.